These 27 T cell receptor beta chains were all obtained from the same sample, sequenced in a study of blood T cell repertoires in COVID-19. Profiling relied on immunoSEQ multiplex PCR, and the TCRdb table lists in-frame clones only, not all of them. The table records 35,000 to 45,000 clones, about nine tenths of them present only once. Sequenced sample: peripheral blood. The receptors shown here come from a human donor in a cohort sampled during active COVID-19.

This chain connects TRBV11-2 to TRBJ1-6, with 7 bases fitting TRBD1. Germline values: CDR1 SGHAT, CDR2 FQNNGV. Trimming took 1 base from V and 5 from J; bases not matched to a gene: 2. The CDR3 runs 15 residues. In nucleotides, the CDR3 is TGTGCCAGCAGCTTAGCTGGGACAGATAATTCACCCCTCCACTTT. This translates into CASSLAGTDNSPLHF.

This clone was detected once. The chain recombines TRBV18 with TRBJ2-7; D call uncertain. With 2 bases removed from V and 4 bases from J, the gap between germline ends came to 15 bases. CDR1 and CDR2 from the germline V gene are KGHSH and LQKENI. This CDR3 comprises 15 residues. The CDR3 DNA sequence: TGTGCCAGCTCACCAGGCACAGCTCTATGGTACGAGCAGTACTTC. Encoded protein: CASSPGTALWYEQYF. Full variable domain (remainder filled in from reference TRBV18 and TRBJ2-7): NAGVMQNPRHLVRRRGQEARLRCSPMKGHSHVYWYRQLPEEGLKFMVYLQKENIIDESGMPKERFSAEFPKEGPSILRIQQVVRGDSAAYFCASSPGTALWYEQYFGPGTRLTVT.

In nucleotides, the CDR3 is TGTGCCAGCAGTTTGACAGGGGAAGAGACCCAGTACTTC. Amino acids: CASSLTGEETQYF. The chain links TRBV5-6 to TRBJ2-5; 8 positions agree with TRBD1. V lost 5 bases to trimming and J lost 3 bases; unmatched junction nucleotides: 3. The CDR3 is made up of 13 amino acids. Germline V CDR1 and CDR2: SGHDT, YYEEEE. The variable domain in full, with the rest retrieved from reference TRBV5-6 and TRBJ2-5, is DAGVTQSPTHLIKTRGQQVTLRCSPKSGHDTVSWYQQALGQGPQFIFQYYEEEERQRGNFPDRFSGHQFPNYSSELNVNALLLGDSALYLCASSLTGEETQYFGPGTRLLVL.

The J gene is TRBJ1-2, the V gene TRBV2; TRBD1 is a possible D gene (6 bases). The CDR3 loop spans 12 amino acids. Trimming stripped 4 bases from V and 5 bases from J, with 8 bases between. The V gene's germline CDR1 is SNHLY and CDR2 FYNNEI. The CDR3 nucleotides read TGTGCCAGCAGTGTTAGGGGGTATGGCTACACCTTC. Its protein product is CASSVRGYGYTF. Supplemented by reference TRBV2 and TRBJ1-2, the full variable domain reads EPEVTQTPSHQVTQMGQEVILRCVPISNHLYFYWYRQILGQKVEFLVSFYNNEISEKSEIFDDQFSVERPDGSNFTLKIRSTKLEDSAMYFCASSVRGYGYTFGSGTRLTVV.

The V and J genes are TRBV24-1 and TRBJ1-1; D ambiguous. CDR1 is KGHDR and CDR2 is SFDVKD in the germline V gene. The V gene lost 7 bases and the J gene lost 5 bases, with 13 bases spanning the gap. The CDR3 has 13 amino acids. The DNA for the CDR3 is TGTGCCACCAGCCCCAGGTCTATGACTGAAGCTTTCTTT. Residues: CATSPRSMTEAFF.

V and J are TRBV3-1 (or the pseudogene TRBV3-2) and TRBJ2-2; TRBD1 aligns across 7 bases. This CDR3 spans 16 amino acids. The V segment lost 7 bases and the J segment 0 bases; nucleotides outside the gene matches: 8. Germline assignment: CDR1 LGHDT and CDR2 YNNKEL (reference sequence). The CDR3: CASNRQGTTNTGELFF. The CDR3 region has the DNA TGTGCCAGCAACCGACAGGGTACCACGAACACCGGGGAGCTGTTTTTT.

This chain uses TRBV9 with TRBJ1-1; 8 bases map to TRBD1. CDR3 length equals 13 residues. J lost 6 bases, V lost 4 bases, and 5 bases had no gene match. Germline CDR1 reads SGDLS; CDR2 reads YYNGEE. CDR3: CASSFAGQAEAFF. The CDR3, as DNA: TGTGCCAGCAGCTTTGCGGGACAGGCTGAAGCTTTCTTT.

The chain is built from TRBV2 and TRBJ1-5, with a possible D match to TRBD1 (6 bases). V lost 3 bases, J lost 4 bases, and 10 bases lay in between. CDR1 is SNHLY and CDR2 is FYNNEI in the germline V gene. This CDR3 contains 14 residues. The CDR3 coding sequence is TGTGCCAGCAGTGATGGGACAAGAAATCAGCCCCAGCATTTT. It yields the protein CASSDGTRNQPQHF.

The CDR3 DNA is TGTGCCACCAGCAGAGATGGGTCGGGATCCTATGGCTACACCTTC. It codes for CATSRDGSGSYGYTF. This chain joins TRBV15 and TRBJ1-2; D ambiguous. This CDR3 contains 15 residues. CDR1 and CDR2 (germline): LNHNV, YYDKDF (reference sequence). V lost 0 bases to trimming and J lost 4 bases, with 12 bases between them.

This chain connects TRBV4-3 to TRBJ2-1, with D perhaps matching TRBD2 (5 bases). Trimming took off 1 base at V and 7 bases at J, with 17 bases between the two ends. CDR1 is LGHNA, CDR2 YSLEER, per germline. CDR3 size: 16 residues. The CDR3 DNA follows: TGCGCCAGCAGCCAAGGGGGATGGAGTAGAGGGAATGAGCAGTTCTTC. Translating it yields CASSQGGWSRGNEQFF.

This clone was found once. This sequence joins TRBV9 and TRBJ1-1; D is perhaps TRBD1 (5 bases). CDR1 and CDR2 from the germline V gene are SGDLS and YYNGEE. V lost 5 bases, J lost 4 bases, and 12 bases lay in between. The CDR3 extends over 13 amino acids. The CDR3 region has the DNA TGTGCCAGCAGTTTAATGGGGGGCACTGAAGCTTTCTTT. Its translation: CASSLMGGTEAFF.

The V and J genes are TRBV2 and TRBJ1-4, with TRBD1 as a possible D gene (6 bases). The V end was cut by 6 bases, the J end by 5 bases, with 13 bases between. In germline, CDR1 is SNHLY, CDR2 FYNNEI. CDR3 length: 14 residues. The chain's CDR3 is CASRDRLGNEKLFF. CDR3 DNA: TGTGCCAGCAGGGACAGATTGGGGAATGAAAAACTGTTTTTT.

The CDR3 loop is CSVDAGENIQYF. The CDR3 coding sequence is TGCAGCGTTGACGCAGGGGAAAACATTCAGTACTTC. This sequence joins TRBV29-1 and TRBJ2-4, with D possibly TRBD1 on 6 matching bases. The CDR3 has 12 amino acids. Trimming pared 3 bases from V and 5 bases from J, leaving 8 bases between. The germline V gene encodes CDR1 SQVTM and CDR2 ANQGSEA.

CDR3 DNA: TGTGCCAGTAGTAGCGTCCGGGATTCACCCCTCCACTTT. Protein sequence: CASSSVRDSPLHF. V gene TRBV19 combines with J gene TRBJ1-6, with unresolved D. The germline V and J ends were trimmed by 4 bases and 8 bases, with 9 bases remaining between them. From germline, CDR1 is LNHDA and CDR2 SQIVND (reference sequence). The CDR3 runs to 13 residues.

This chain uses TRBV12-5 with TRBJ1-6; perhaps TRBD1 as D (5 bases). This CDR3 contains 17 residues. CDR1 LGHNT and CDR2 FRNRAP come from the germline V gene. V dropped 6 bases and J dropped 0 bases, with 15 bases sitting between them. Written as DNA, the CDR3 is TGTGCTAGTGGGTCGCTTCGGGGGAGCTCCTATAATTCACCCCTCCACTTT. Translation gives CASGSLRGSSYNSPLHF.

This rearrangement joins TRBV7-7 to TRBJ2-1; 8 bases line up with TRBD1. This CDR3 region has 15 residues. The trim removed 1 base at V and 1 base at J, leaving 0 bases unmatched. The germline CDR1 and CDR2 sequences are SSHAT and FNYEAQ (reference sequence). This CDR3 reads CASSLGQGSYNEQFF. As DNA, the CDR3 is TGTGCCAGCAGCTTAGGACAGGGGTCCTACAATGAGCAGTTCTTC. The full variable domain, completed using reference TRBV7-7 and TRBJ2-1, is GAGVSQSPRYKVTKRGQDVTLRCDPISSHATLYWYQQALGQGPEFLTYFNYEAQPDKSGLPSDRFSAERPEGSISTLTIQRTEQRDSAMYRCASSLGQGSYNEQFFGPGTRLTVL.

This chain links TRBV18 with TRBJ2-3; 9 bases are shared with TRBD2. The ends lost 0 bases at V and 6 bases at J; junction bases unmatched: 10. The CDR3 has 17 residues. From germline, CDR1 is KGHSH and CDR2 LQKENI. DNA of the CDR3: TGTGCCAGCTCACCACCAAATCGGCTAGCGGGATCGGATACGCAGTATTTT. It specifies CASSPPNRLAGSDTQYF. Full variable domain (rest looked up from reference TRBV18 and TRBJ2-3): NAGVMQNPRHLVRRRGQEARLRCSPMKGHSHVYWYRQLPEEGLKFMVYLQKENIIDESGMPKERFSAEFPKEGPSILRIQQVVRGDSAAYFCASSPPNRLAGSDTQYFGPGTRLTVL.

The gene calls are TRBV24-1 and TRBJ1-1, with D possibly matching TRBD1 (6 bases). Germline lookup yields CDR1 KGHDR and CDR2 SFDVKD. Trimming removed 1 base at V and 0 bases at J, with 17 bases between. The CDR3 spans 18 residues. Here the CDR3 reads CATSDFGGGDPMNTEAFF. The CDR3 coding sequence is TGTGCCACCAGTGATTTCGGGGGGGGCGACCCCATGAACACTGAAGCTTTCTTT.

The CDR3 DNA reads as TGTGCCAGCAGCTTAGGACAGGCCGTCTCCTATAATTCACCCCTCCACTTT. Its protein is CASSLGQAVSYNSPLHF. The V and J genes are TRBV4-2 and TRBJ1-6; TRBD1 agrees at 7 bases. The CDR3 loop spans 17 amino acids. In germline, CDR1 is LGHNA, CDR2 YNFKEQ. V trimming: 5 bases; J trimming: 0 bases; junction bases outside the gene matches: 7.

The chain has TRBV28 and TRBJ2-2; 14 nucleotides line up with TRBD2. This CDR3 is built from 19 residues. Germline V gene lookup returns CDR1 MDHEN and CDR2 SYDVKM. V gave up 6 bases and J gave up 3 bases; unmatched junction bases: 12. The CDR3 here is CASRQGGTSGSADTGELFF. The CDR3 DNA reads as TGTGCCAGCAGACAAGGTGGGACTAGCGGGAGCGCAGACACCGGGGAGCTGTTTTTT.

The genes are TRBV5-5 and TRBJ2-1; 8 nucleotides match TRBD1. V was pared by 4 bases and J by 4 bases, with 10 bases of the junction left unmatched. This CDR3 contains 16 residues. From germline, CDR1 is SGHKS and CDR2 YYEKEE (reference sequence). CDR3 sequence (DNA): TGTGCCAGCAGCCCCGGGGCGAGACAGGGGTACAATGAGCAGTTCTTC. This gives the protein CASSPGARQGYNEQFF.

V and J are TRBV6-1 and TRBJ2-7, with TRBD1 matching over 11 bases. This CDR3 is built from 16 residues. The J segment lost 4 bases and the V segment lost 0 bases, leaving 5 bases of the junction unmatched. Looked up from germline, CDR1 is MNHNS and CDR2 is SASEGT. The DNA of the CDR3 is TGTGCCAGCAGTGAAGCGGCGGACAGGGGGCCTTACGAGCAGTACTTC. This codes for CASSEAADRGPYEQYF.

The chain combines TRBV21-1 with TRBJ1-5; the table gives TRBD1 as D, unverified against the DNA. TRBV21-1 is reported as a pseudogene. The CDR3 length is 13 residues. CDR3 sequence (DNA): TGTGCCGTTGATCCAGGGGGCAATCAGCCCCAGCATTTT. Amino acids: CAVDPGGNQPQHF.

CDR3 DNA sequence: TGTGCCACCCGTGCTAGCGGGTCCCCCTACAATGAGCAGTTCTTC. Translating gives CATRASGSPYNEQFF. The genes are TRBV6-4 and TRBJ2-1, with 8 nucleotides matching TRBD2. Germline loops: CDR1 MRHNA, CDR2 SNTAGT. V gave up 10 bases and J gave up 2 bases; unmatched junction bases: 10. The CDR3 is 15 amino acids.

J is TRBJ1-2 and V is TRBV7-9; 7 nucleotides agree with TRBD1. Germline trimming cut 5 bases from V and 4 bases from J; bases unmatched to any gene: 1. The germline gives CDR1 SEHNR, CDR2 FQNEAQ (reference sequence). This CDR3 is 12 amino acids long. The CDR3 sequence is CASSRDSYGYTF. CDR3 nucleotides: TGTGCCAGCAGCCGGGACAGCTATGGCTACACCTTC.

V is TRBV7-2 and J is TRBJ2-7, with a possible D match to TRBD2 (6 bases). Per germline, CDR1 SGHTA and CDR2 FQGNSA. The germline V and J ends were trimmed by 0 bases and 4 bases, with 10 bases remaining between them. CDR3 length equals 14 residues. This chain's CDR3 is CASSLAGLRYEQYF. Here the CDR3 DNA reads TGTGCCAGCAGCTTAGCGGGACTTAGGTACGAGCAGTACTTC.

The genes are TRBV7-2 and TRBJ1-4; maybe TRBD1 (6 bases). The germline gives CDR1 SGHTA, CDR2 FQGNSA. Trimming took off 2 bases at V and 8 bases at J, with 15 bases between the two ends. The CDR3 has 15 amino acids. The CDR3 DNA is TGTGCCAGCAGCTTACCTTCCGGACAGAGGGAAAAACTGTTTTTT. It translates to CASSLPSGQREKLFF. The variable domain in full, with the rest retrieved from reference TRBV7-2 and TRBJ1-4, is GAGVSQSPSNKVTEKGKDVELRCDPISGHTALYWYRQSLGQGLEFLIYFQGNSAPDKSGLPSDRFSAERTGGSVSTLTIQRTQQEDSAVYLCASSLPSGQREKLFFGSGTQLSVL.